This TCR beta chain stems from a study of tumor-infiltrating lymphocytes in primary liver carcinoma. At the level of the study: Sample yields of productive TCRbeta reads, ranging from roughly 3.65 to 7.5 million, were similar across tissue types. Notes on the study in general: The study used bulk unsorted samples and so did not compare CD4+ and CD8+ repertoires. Among the pair types, tumor region pairs showed more overlap than tumor-adjacent and tumor-blood pairs. Tumor top-250-clone fractions significantly exceeded those of blood (p = 0.039).

The researchers produced TCR beta cDNA from roughly 550 ng total RNA with a constant-region primer. Three nested multiplex PCR rounds, a slightly modified ARM-PCR, produced the libraries for TCR beta. Amplification in the first two PCR rounds was performed using TRBV1-TRBV30 forward primers and a C-beta reverse primer for 9 to 11 cycles each. TCRdb reprocessed the multiplex PCR reads via MiXCR and lists one record per CDR3 protein. The sample records about 200,000 distinct CDR3 sequences, roughly two thirds being singletons. From germline, CDR1 is MNHEY and CDR2 SVGAGI. The V end lost 6 bases, the J end lost 1 base, and 11 bases lay between the germline ends. The length of the CDR3 is 14 residues. In this sample, this clonotype turned up many times. Its matching antigen is unknown. Both blood RNA, taken from unsorted whole blood, and germline DNA were extracted.

This chain links TRBV6-5 with TRBJ2-3; D may be TRBD1 (6 bases). This clonotype was sampled from a woman aged 55-75 years with primary liver carcinoma and hepatitis B virus infection. The sequencing input was peripheral blood. CDR3 residues: CASRSPGGTDTQYF. As DNA, the CDR3 is TGTGCCAGCAGGTCCCCAGGGGGCACAGATACGCAGTATTTT.